Listed below are T cell receptor beta chains from one sample, sequenced in a study of regulatory T cells in long-lasting Graves disease. TCRdb reprocessed the multiplex PCR reads with MiXCR, giving one entry per CDR3 protein. The sample yields roughly 510,000 distinct CDR3 sequences, roughly 16% seen once. The same sample was also used in a study of T cells in Graves' hyperthyroidism and ophthalmopathy.

Sequenced material: peripheral blood mononuclear cells (PBMCs), taken at new diagnosis, from a patient treated with antithyroid drugs. Every receptor here comes from a man aged 18-30 years with Graves disease. CDR3s include the opening cysteine and the closing phenylalanine or tryptophan. The order of the fields is V gene, D gene, J gene, clone size, CDR3 DNA, CDR3 protein. The D gene is left open where the match is weak. Size is omitted from some rows. Given values are once, few, many or a class for expanded clones.

V: TRBV6-5; D: .; J: TRBJ2-7; size: many; DNA: TGTGCCAGCAGTTACCGTAACTACGAGCAGTACTTC; CDR3: CASSYRNYEQYF
V: TRBV13; D: TRBD2; J: TRBJ2-1; size: many; DNA: TGTGCCAGCAGCCCGTGGGGACTAGCGGGTGGCAATGAGCAGTTCTTC; CDR3: CASSPWGLAGGNEQFF
V: TRBV6-1; D: .; J: TRBJ2-5; size: few; DNA: TGTGCCAGCACGATACAGGTGGGGGAAGAGACCCAGTACTTC; CDR3: CASTIQVGEETQYF
V: TRBV27; D: TRBD2; J: TRBJ2-5; size: many; DNA: TGTGCCAGCAGCATAGCGGGAGGGCCGATGGTGGGGGAGACCCAGTACTTC; CDR3: CASSIAGGPMVGETQYF
V: TRBV28; D: TRBD1; J: TRBJ1-5; size: .; DNA: TGTGCCAGCAGTCCTGGGACAGGGAAGCAGCCCCAGCATTTT; CDR3: CASSPGTGKQPQHF
V: TRBV24-1; D: TRBD2; J: TRBJ2-3; size: many; DNA: TGTGCCACCAGTGATGGTTCGGGACTAGCGGAGGCTAATACGCAGTATTTT; CDR3: CATSDGSGLAEANTQYF
V: TRBV4-2; D: TRBD1; J: TRBJ2-3; size: few; DNA: TGTGCCAGCAGCCGGCTCGGGACAGGGAAGGGCCACACAGATACGCAGTATTTT; CDR3: CASSRLGTGKGHTDTQYF
V: TRBV19; D: .; J: TRBJ1-1; size: few; DNA: TGTGCCAGTAGTATACTTTCCAGACGTTTGGGGAGGACTGAAGCTTTCTTT; CDR3: CASSILSRRLGRTEAFF
V: TRBV11-2; D: .; J: TRBJ2-3; size: many; DNA: TGTGCCAGCAGCACCGAAAGCTTCACAGATACGCAGTATTTT; CDR3: CASSTESFTDTQYF
V: TRBV29-1; D: TRBD2; J: TRBJ2-1; size: .; DNA: TGCAGCGTTGAGCTAGCGGGAGGGGGTAATGAGCAGTTCTTC; CDR3: CSVELAGGGNEQFF
V: TRBV10-1; D: TRBD2; J: TRBJ2-3; size: many; DNA: TGCGCCAGCAGTGAGAGCGGGAGGACAGATACGCAGTATTTT; CDR3: CASSESGRTDTQYF
V: TRBV12-3/TRBV12-4; D: .; J: TRBJ2-1; size: many; DNA: TGTGCCAGCAGACCCCGGAGGGCCAATGAGCAGTTCTTC; CDR3: CASRPRRANEQFF
V: TRBV20-1; D: .; J: TRBJ1-6; size: many; DNA: TGCAGTGCTAGACACGCGCAGGGCGGAAATTCACCCCTCCACTTT; CDR3: CSARHAQGGNSPLHF
V: TRBV27; D: TRBD2; J: TRBJ2-7; size: few; DNA: TGTGCCAGCAGACCACGGGAGGCCCTCAACGAGCAGTACTTC; CDR3: CASRPREALNEQYF
V: TRBV11-2; D: .; J: TRBJ1-3; size: few; DNA: TGTGCCAGCAGCTCGGGCCAGGTCTGGCAGACTCTAACTGGAAACACCATATATTTT; CDR3: CASSSGQVWQTLTGNTIYF
V: TRBV20-1; D: .; J: TRBJ2-7; size: few; DNA: TGCAGTGCTGGTGAGGGCCGTCGCCACGAGCAGTACTTC; CDR3: CSAGEGRRHEQYF
V: TRBV19; D: TRBD1; J: TRBJ1-1; size: .; DNA: TGTGCCAGTGCCTGGACAGGGGGGAACACTGAAGCTTTCTTT; CDR3: CASAWTGGNTEAFF
V: TRBV5-6; D: TRBD2; J: TRBJ2-3; size: .; DNA: TGTGCCAGCAGCAATAGCGGGAGGGCGTTTACAGATACGCAGTATTTT; CDR3: CASSNSGRAFTDTQYF
V: TRBV7-2; D: TRBD2; J: TRBJ2-3; size: .; DNA: TGTGCCAGCAGCTTAAGACTAGCGGTCACAGATACGCAGTATTTT; CDR3: CASSLRLAVTDTQYF
V: TRBV10-3; D: .; J: TRBJ2-1; size: few; DNA: TGTGCCATCAGTCCCCAGGGGCGGGGGAACAATGAGCAGTTCTTC; CDR3: CAISPQGRGNNEQFF
V: TRBV20-1; D: TRBD2; J: TRBJ2-5; size: once; DNA: TGCAGTGCTAGTCGTGTCGGACTAGATCACCGGGAGACCCAGTACTTC; CDR3: CSASRVGLDHRETQYF
V: TRBV7-9; D: .; J: TRBJ2-1; size: many; DNA: TGTGCCAGCAGCCCCCCGGGACCAACGACTTACAATGAGCAGTTCTTC; CDR3: CASSPPGPTTYNEQFF
V: TRBV7-9; D: .; J: TRBJ2-3; size: few; DNA: TGTGCCAGCAGCTTAAATCAGGGGACAGATACGCAGTATTTT; CDR3: CASSLNQGTDTQYF
V: TRBV28; D: TRBD1; J: TRBJ1-1; size: .; DNA: TGTGCCAGCAGATCACCGGGACAGGGAAACACTGAAGCTTTCTTT; CDR3: CASRSPGQGNTEAFF
V: TRBV14; D: TRBD2; J: TRBJ2-1; size: .; DNA: TGTGCCAGCAGCACCCTAGCGGGAGGAGGGTCTGGAGATGAGCAGTTCTTC; CDR3: CASSTLAGGGSGDEQFF
V: TRBV30; D: TRBD2; J: TRBJ2-3; size: few; DNA: TGTGCCTGGAGGTATAGAAGCGGGGGGGGGCCAGATACGCAGTATTTT; CDR3: CAWRYRSGGGPDTQYF
V: TRBV5-5; D: TRBD1; J: TRBJ1-2; size: .; DNA: TGTGCCAGCAGCCCGGGCCGGTTTGGGACAGAGAGTTATGGCTACACCTTC; CDR3: CASSPGRFGTESYGYTF
V: TRBV7-3; D: TRBD1; J: TRBJ1-2; size: few; DNA: TGTGCCAGCAGCTCGACAGGGGGGCGAGGCTACACCTTC; CDR3: CASSSTGGRGYTF
V: TRBV7-3; D: TRBD1; J: TRBJ2-1; size: many; DNA: TGTGCCAGCAGCTTCCACCGGGACAGGGGGCACAATGAGCAGTTCTTC; CDR3: CASSFHRDRGHNEQFF
V: TRBV3-1; D: TRBD1; J: TRBJ2-7; size: many; DNA: TGTGCCAGCAGCCACGCCCGGACAGGAACCTACGAGCAGTACTTC; CDR3: CASSHARTGTYEQYF
V: TRBV7-9; D: TRBD1; J: TRBJ1-2; size: .; DNA: TGTGCCAGCACCTACCTGGGACAGCTAAACTATGGCTACACCTTC; CDR3: CASTYLGQLNYGYTF
V: TRBV5-1; D: .; J: TRBJ2-7; size: many; DNA: TGCGCCAGCAGCTTGCACCCACCCTCCTACGAGCAGTACTTC; CDR3: CASSLHPPSYEQYF
V: TRBV12-3/TRBV12-4; D: .; J: TRBJ1-5; size: many; DNA: TGTGCCAGCAGCCTCCAGACAGAGAGCAATCAGCCCCAGCATTTT; CDR3: CASSLQTESNQPQHF
V: TRBV9; D: .; J: TRBJ1-5; size: .; DNA: TGTGCCAGCAGCATCGGACCAGGAGAGGAGCCCCAGCATTTT; CDR3: CASSIGPGEEPQHF
V: TRBV28; D: .; J: TRBJ2-7; size: many; DNA: TGTGCCAGCACCCTCGGTCGTACCCACTCCTACGAGCAGTACTTC; CDR3: CASTLGRTHSYEQYF
V: TRBV6-1; D: .; J: TRBJ2-7; size: .; DNA: TGTGCCAGCAGTGAAGCGCTTTTATGGGAGGGGGAGAGCTCCTACGAGCAGTACTTC; CDR3: CASSEALLWEGESSYEQYF
V: TRBV27; D: TRBD2; J: TRBJ2-1; size: many; DNA: TGTGCCAGCCGCGTTGGCGGGAGTGCCAATGAGCAGTTCTTC; CDR3: CASRVGGSANEQFF
V: TRBV2; D: .; J: TRBJ1-2; size: .; DNA: TGTGCCAGCCGGCGGGAGGGAACTTCCTATGGCTACACCTTC; CDR3: CASRREGTSYGYTF
V: TRBV7-9; D: .; J: TRBJ2-1; size: few; DNA: TGTGCCAGCAGACCCCTATCTGACTCCTACAATGAGCAGTTCTTC; CDR3: CASRPLSDSYNEQFF
V: TRBV4-2; D: .; J: TRBJ2-7; size: many; DNA: TGTGCCAGCAGCCAGTTAGACAGACCCTACGAGCAGTACTTC; CDR3: CASSQLDRPYEQYF
V: TRBV6-1; D: TRBD2; J: TRBJ2-5; size: many; DNA: TGTGCCAGCAGTGAAGCTTCGCTAGCGGGAGTGGAGACCCAGTACTTC; CDR3: CASSEASLAGVETQYF
V: TRBV27; D: .; J: TRBJ1-2; size: many; DNA: TGTGCCAGCAGTTTTATAGGGGGAAGACTAACCTATGGCTACACCTTC; CDR3: CASSFIGGRLTYGYTF
V: TRBV7-2; D: .; J: TRBJ2-1; size: many; DNA: TGTGCCAGCAGCTTAATAGGGGGGGCCAGGAATGAGCAGTTCTTC; CDR3: CASSLIGGARNEQFF
V: TRBV7-9; D: .; J: TRBJ1-1; size: many; DNA: TGTGCCAGCAGCTTAGAGGTCGGGCGGGGTCCCACTGAAGCTTTCTTT; CDR3: CASSLEVGRGPTEAFF
V: TRBV7-9; D: TRBD1; J: TRBJ2-2; size: .; DNA: TGTGCCAGCAGATCGGCCGGGACAGGGGGCGCCGGGGAGCTGTTTTTT; CDR3: CASRSAGTGGAGELFF
V: TRBV2; D: TRBD1; J: TRBJ1-5; size: many; DNA: TGTGCCAGCCACGGGACAGGGGGTCGGCAGCCCCAGCATTTT; CDR3: CASHGTGGRQPQHF
V: TRBV12-3/TRBV12-4; D: .; J: TRBJ1-5; size: many; DNA: TGTGCCAGCAGTTTTGGGGGAGTTCGGAGCAATCAGCCCCAGCATTTT; CDR3: CASSFGGVRSNQPQHF
V: TRBV30; D: TRBD1; J: TRBJ2-7; size: .; DNA: TGTGCCTGGAGTGGGACAGGGCTCTACGAGCAGTACTTC; CDR3: CAWSGTGLYEQYF
V: TRBV6-4; D: .; J: TRBJ2-2; size: .; DNA: TGTGCCAGCTCTACTAGTTATACCGGGGAGCTGTTTTTT; CDR3: CASSTSYTGELFF
V: TRBV27; D: .; J: TRBJ1-2; size: .; DNA: TGTGCCAGCAGTACCCGGACTGGTGACGGCTACACCTTC; CDR3: CASSTRTGDGYTF